Listed below are T cell receptor beta chains from one sample, sequenced in a study of blood T cell repertoires in COVID-19. Clones were sequenced by immunoSEQ multiplex PCR, and TCRdb holds only the in-frame ones, with some missing. The data show about 47,000 clones, roughly 90% seen once. The sample taken for sequencing was peripheral blood. The receptors were sampled from a man aged 55 to 70 with active COVID-19. CDR3s include the opening cysteine and the closing phenylalanine or tryptophan. D genes are given only for firm matches. Some rows mark clone size as missing; the rest say once, few, many or name a class of expanded clone.

. | TRBJ2-5 | . | 13 | TRBV30 | TGTGCCTGGAGCTTCTCTAGGCAAGAGACCCAGTACTTC | CAWSFSRQETQYF
. | TRBJ1-3 | . | 14 | TRBV29-1 | TGCAGCGTTGAAGTACAGGCCTCTGGAAACACCATATATTTT | CSVEVQASGNTIYF
. | TRBJ1-3 | . | 13 | TRBV6-5 | TGTGCCAGCAGGATGAACGGCGGGGACACCATATATTTT | CASRMNGGDTIYF
TRBD1 | TRBJ1-4 | . | 13 | TRBV29-1 | TGCAGCGTTGAGGACAGGGCGAATGAAAAACTGTTTTTT | CSVEDRANEKLFF
. | TRBJ2-1 | . | 17 | TRBV7-2 | TGTGCCAGCACCCCTTCTCCCCACAGTCGGCTGGGCAATGAGCAGTTCTTC | CASTPSPHSRLGNEQFF
TRBD1 | TRBJ1-6 | . | 15 | TRBV28 | TGTGCCAGCAGTTCCGGGACAGGGGGCGCTTCACCCCTCCACTTT | CASSSGTGGASPLHF
. | TRBJ1-5 | . | 15 | TRBV7-8 | TGTGCCAGCAGCTTAGCTCGTGGGGGGAATCAGCCCCAGCATTTT | CASSLARGGNQPQHF
TRBD2 | TRBJ2-7 | . | 14 | TRBV27 | TGTGCCAGCAGTTTCGGGGGGAGAATCGACGAGCAGTACTTC | CASSFGGRIDEQYF
. | TRBJ1-2 | once | 14 | TRBV19 | TGTGCCAGTCTCAGGCTGGGGGGGAACTATGGCTACACCTTC | CASLRLGGNYGYTF
. | TRBJ2-5 | . | 15 | TRBV4-3 | TGCGCCAGCAGCCAACAGGGGCACCCACAAGAGACCCAGTACTTC | CASSQQGHPQETQYF
. | TRBJ2-7 | . | 14 | TRBV6-2/TRBV6-3 | TGTGCCAGCAGCCCAATAACAGCTTCCTACGAGCAGTACTTC | CASSPITASYEQYF
TRBD1 | TRBJ1-6 | few | 14 | TRBV5-1 | TGCGCCAGCAGCTTTACAGGGGCCGATTCACCCCTCCACTTT | CASSFTGADSPLHF
. | TRBJ1-1 | once | 13 | TRBV4-1 | TGCGCCAGCAGCCTCACAGGGAACACTGAAGCTTTCTTT | CASSLTGNTEAFF
TRBD1 | TRBJ1-5 | . | 16 | TRBV7-8 | TGTGCCAGCAGCGATAGGGGGCGAGGGAGCAATCAGCCCCAGCATTTT | CASSDRGRGSNQPQHF
. | TRBJ1-1 | . | 15 | TRBV4-1 | TGCGCCAGCAGCCAAGAAACGGGAACGAACACTGAAGCTTTCTTT | CASSQETGTNTEAFF
TRBD1 | TRBJ1-5 | . | 14 | TRBV5-1 | TGCGCCAGCAGCTTGGGACAGGGCGGGCAGCCCCAGCATTTT | CASSLGQGGQPQHF
. | TRBJ1-5 | . | 14 | TRBV7-2 | TGTGCCAGCAGCTTAAATCCGGGCAATCAGCCCCAGCATTTT | CASSLNPGNQPQHF
. | TRBJ2-5 | . | 13 | TRBV3-1/TRBV3-2 | TGTGCCAGCAGCCAAGGACTAGGAGAGACCCAGTACTTC | CASSQGLGETQYF
. | TRBJ2-7 | . | 15 | TRBV11-2 | TGTGCCAGCAGCTTAGGATTAGCGGTAACCTACGAGCAGTACTTC | CASSLGLAVTYEQYF
. | TRBJ1-5 | . | 15 | TRBV30 | TGTGCCTGGAAATGGCAGTTTTATAGCAATCAGCCCCAGCATTTT | CAWKWQFYSNQPQHF
TRBD1 | TRBJ1-6 | . | 13 | TRBV7-9 | TGTGCCAGCAGCTCAGGGACAGGTTCACCCCTCCACTTT | CASSSGTGSPLHF
TRBD1 | TRBJ1-3 | . | 17 | TRBV28 | TGTGCCAGCAGTTTTGCGGGGACAGGGCGCTCTGGAAACACCATATATTTT | CASSFAGTGRSGNTIYF
. | TRBJ2-3 | . | 15 | TRBV7-9 | TGTGCCAGCAGCTCATCCTCGCGCTCCACAGATACGCAGTATTTT | CASSSSSRSTDTQYF
TRBD1 | TRBJ1-5 | . | 14 | TRBV27 | TGTGCCAGCACCCCGACAGGGAGACAAAAGCCCCAGCATTTT | CASTPTGRQKPQHF
. | TRBJ2-7 | . | 15 | TRBV5-1 | TGCGCCAGCAGCTTGGAGCCAAGAGGAACCTACGAGCAGTACTTC | CASSLEPRGTYEQYF
TRBD1 | TRBJ1-2 | . | 16 | TRBV11-2 | TGTGCCAGCAGCCCCGGACAGGGTCGACTGGGATATGGCTACACCTTC | CASSPGQGRLGYGYTF
. | TRBJ1-1 | . | 14 | TRBV28 | TGTGCCAGCAGACGCCCGGGGGGCGTCGCTGAAGCTTTCTTT | CASRRPGGVAEAFF
TRBD1 | TRBJ1-1 | . | 15 | TRBV4-1 | TGCGCCAGCACCTTGGACAGGGTCTTGAACACTGAAGCTTTCTTT | CASTLDRVLNTEAFF
. | TRBJ2-1 | once | 15 | TRBV3-1/TRBV3-2 | TGTGCCAGCAGCCAAGCGATACGGGGAGACAATGAGCAGTTCTTC | CASSQAIRGDNEQFF
TRBD2 | TRBJ2-1 | . | 16 | TRBV28 | TGTGCCAGCCGGACTAGCGGGAGGATCTCCTACAATGAGCAGTTCTTC | CASRTSGRISYNEQFF
TRBD2 | TRBJ2-1 | . | 15 | TRBV2 | TGTGCCAGCAGTTCTAGCGGGAGCCCAAACAATGAGCAGTTCTTC | CASSSSGSPNNEQFF
TRBD1 | TRBJ1-1 | . | 15 | TRBV18 | TGTGCCAGCTCACCAGGGACAGGGGGGATAACTGAAGCTTTCTTT | CASSPGTGGITEAFF
TRBD1 | TRBJ1-5 | . | 15 | TRBV15 | TGTGCCACCAGCAGAGATCGACAGGGCCTAAAGCCCCAGCATTTT | CATSRDRQGLKPQHF
. | TRBJ2-7 | . | 15 | TRBV28 | TGTGCCAGCAGTTTGTGGGCAGACAGCTCCTACGAGCAGTACTTC | CASSLWADSSYEQYF
TRBD1 | TRBJ1-4 | . | 14 | TRBV18 | TGTGCCAGCTCACAGGGACAGGGGCCTGAGGAACTGTTTTTT | CASSQGQGPEELFF
TRBD1 | TRBJ1-1 | . | 17 | TRBV28 | TGTGCCAGCAGTTTATCGTCAGGGGGTGTGACAGGGGGTGTAGCTTTCTTT | CASSLSSGGVTGGVAFF
. | TRBJ1-2 | . | 14 | TRBV7-8 | TGTGCCAGCAGCTTACAGGGGACGGACTATGGCTACACCTTC | CASSLQGTDYGYTF
TRBD2 | TRBJ2-1 | once | 16 | TRBV11-1 | TGTGCCAGCAGCTCCTGGACTAGCGGAGCCAACAATGAGCAGTTCTTC | CASSSWTSGANNEQFF